This entry is about one TCR beta chain. Repertoires were generated with immunoSEQ multiplex PCR, while TCRdb's copy carries only in-frame clones and drops some. Among about 500,000 clones, roughly nine tenths were seen once, and the ten largest hold 0.7% to 1%. This sample was taken from a study of blood T cell repertoires in COVID-19. In the study overall: Samples taken during acute and convalescent COVID-19 were collected in the United States, Italy and Spain. PBMCs, B-cell-depleted T cells, or T cells provided the cDNA or gDNA that made up the material.

Seattle patient enrollment occurred during active infection, with longitudinal follow-up thereafter. This CDR3 spans 15 amino acids. CDR1 and CDR2 from the germline V gene are SGHTA and FQGNSA. V was trimmed by 5 bases and J by 7 bases, leaving 17 bases between them. This sequence originates from a man aged 18 to 29 with COVID-19, enrolled during active disease. The chain couples TRBV7-2 to TRBJ1-4; a possible D gene is TRBD1 (5 bases). Sequencing was done on a sample of peripheral blood. The CDR3 DNA sequence: TGTGCCAGCAGCCCTAGACTCGGGGGGGGTGAAAAACTGTTTTTT. Residues: CASSPRLGGGEKLFF.